This TCR beta chain was sequenced in a study of cytomegalovirus exposure and HLA in healthy donors (dated by TCRdb to the late 2010s). For the study in its entirety: An earlier analysis of about 560 of the donors reported 276 Gb of sequence data and 117 million unique TCR beta sequences obtained from 180 million or so T cells. In addition to the first cohort of roughly 700 subjects, a separate validation cohort of 130 or so different subjects was used. Because of strong linkage in the cohort, four to six DR-DQ haplotypes were treated as single units for association and clustering. The aim of the study was to test whether cataloging public T cell receptors could identify signatures of past pathogen exposure. Both class I and class II loci were covered by HLA typing, at four-digit resolution. Donor age, sex, ethnicity and CMV serostatus were collected together with the repertoire data. In a later genetic analysis, genome-wide SNP genotypes for 398 of the 666 donors were used, and that subset was treated as a discovery cohort. A later analysis re-examined previously published TCR beta repertoires from about 700 donors and added high-resolution HLA genotyping to investigate patterns of TCR occurrence. Every discovery cohort repertoire had been produced on one sequencing platform. In the later analysis, no new phenotypic data were used to find candidate immune exposures; instead, reliance was placed on TCR beta sequences and their occurrence across donors. In an earlier analysis of about 590 of the donors, high-throughput TCR beta sequencing was used to judge whether each TCR beta V gene segment behaved as functional or pseudogenic. The number of typed donors differed by locus: about 629-640 for A, B, C, DRB1 and DQB1; 500 to 550 for DQA1; 606 for DPA1; and approximately 450 for DPB1. The genetic ancestry cluster associated with self-reported Caucasian donors included about four fifths of the approximately 430 genotyped donors. The study profiled the T cell repertoires of more than 500 subjects by immunosequencing and related them to cytomegalovirus serostatus. Around 320 gigabases of sequencing data and tens of millions of unique TCR sequences were included in an early release covering roughly 600 HLA-typed donors. To predict cytomegalovirus infection status, the study brought together high-throughput TCR immunosequencing, statistical association of individual TCRs with disease status, and machine learning. Across some 400 genotyped donors of the cohort, an average of about 200,000 unique TCR beta nucleotide sequences per donor were sequenced, and roughly 17% of those sequences were non-productive. Results and caveats for the whole study, not just this receptor: Most TCR sequences were observed very rarely across donors, whereas some public TCRs were present in many individuals. According to a later analysis, parvovirus B19, influenza, CMV and Epstein-Barr virus appeared linked to several top co-occurrence clusters. The study listed approximately 150 TCR beta chains as associated with cytomegalovirus. Cytomegalovirus status was reported to be diagnosed by the classifier with high specificity and sensitivity in both the original and validation cohorts. CMV serostatus was the only immune exposure information available for the cohort. Because HLA typing was missing for some donors at each locus, association tests included only the typed subset. The presence/absence analyses assumed that sequencing depth was roughly uniform across donors, and that assumption may not be true. At a false discovery rate of 0.05, a later analysis linked 16,951 TCR beta sequences to specific HLA alleles. Because counts were too low, seventeen rarely observed V segments, including chromosome 9 orphons, were excluded from the earlier analysis of 587 of the donors. The cohort was sequenced for TCR beta chains only, and without alpha or paired-chain data the features that could be detected were limited. A later analysis found that TCR association rates varied across HLA loci, with DRB1 alleles showing the most associated TCRs and HLA-C alleles the fewest. It was suggested by the authors that the approach could potentially be generalized to other disease states and immunological phenotypes. In a later analysis, most CMV-associated TCR beta chains were found to appear HLA-restricted, with HLA associations seemingly driven largely by CMV exposure. In a later analysis, HLA-associated TCR beta chains were found to be more clonally expanded and to have lower generation probabilities than equally common non-associated chains. Some IMGT-functional V segments, including TRBV6-2 and TRBV6-3, could not be told apart with the 87-base-pair reads, so those segments were excluded. A further reported finding was that TCR beta sequences accurately predicted the HLA-A and HLA-B alleles for most subjects in the first cohort. A group of highly shared sequence variants was considered likely to be a technical artifact of the sequencing pipeline. Correlated functional status among segregating V segments might reflect linkage disequilibrium, but an unknown experimental factor could not be ruled out. A later genetic analysis reported fewer N-insertions in productive TCRs among donors in an Asian-associated ancestry cluster than the roughly 700-donor mean. In an earlier analysis of approximately 590 of the donors, most TCR beta V segments were observed in productive rearrangements about 90% or about 30% of the time, broadly matching IMGT annotations. When HLA alleles, especially DR and DQ, strongly co-occurred, TCR associations were difficult to assign to individual alleles. An association between a missense DCLRE1C variant and V-gene and J-gene trimming of TCR beta chains was found in a later genetic analysis and replicated in an independent cohort. Three of the identified cytomegalovirus-associated TCR beta chains were confirmed in vitro to be specific for cytomegalovirus antigens.

Its CDR3 holds 14 amino acids, cysteine through phenylalanine. The only DNA kept is the CDR3, 42 bases in frame from the first base. V gives up 6 bases and J gives up 6 bases, and the segment between their germline ends measures 17 bases. Sequences MNHEY (CDR1) and SVGAGI (CDR2) are obtained from the germline V gene. In total, 630 or so healthy bone marrow donors made up the cohort. Cohort members were all nominally healthy when sampled, although unrecorded immune exposures were likely present. The donor was CMV seronegative and was included in the group of over 300 seronegative cohort members. Every donor gave a peripheral blood sample, and the peripheral blood mononuclear cells from that sample were used for TCR beta sequencing. The Qiagen DNeasy Blood Extraction Kit was used to extract genomic DNA from the blood cell samples. About this clone itself: Which antigen it targets is not known. Per-base quality was not reported, and no clone a single base away is much larger than it.

Preparation of the library involved the immunoSEQ multiplex PCR assay. For the multiplex PCR, a mixture combining 60 forward primers for TCR Vbeta segments and 13 reverse primers for TCR Jbeta segments was used. A multiplex PCR assay on genomic DNA amplified the CDR3 region of rearranged TCR beta genes. Amplified TCR beta libraries were sequenced as 87-base-pair reads on the Illumina HiSeq System. Turning to the authors' computational methods: A later analysis tallied about 77 million unique TCR beta chains across the 550 to 850 repertoires, and approximately 12 million of those chains were shared by two or more donors. To remove PCR and sequencing errors, raw reads were error-corrected and collapsed into unique sequences using a nearest-neighbor algorithm that merged closely related sequences. V, D and J gene segments were assigned by aligning CDR3 sequences to IMGT reference sequences. For a sequence to be retained, at least a six-nucleotide match to both a V gene segment and a J gene segment was required. Rearrangements were classified as productive when the CDR3 lacked stop codons and remained in frame with V and J, and all other rearrangements were classified as non-productive. CDR3 was defined by IMGT convention, running from the second conserved V-encoded cysteine to the conserved J-encoded phenylalanine. Sequences without an unambiguous match to a single V gene segment were excluded from the earlier analysis of about 600 of the donors. An earlier analysis of a few hundred of the donors called V segments functional above 56.7% productive rearrangements and segregating when the between-donor standard deviation exceeded 5%. To diagnose cytomegalovirus status from the catalog of TCR beta chain sequences, a statistical classification framework was built. In a later analysis, V and J genes were assigned by comparing TCR nucleotide sequences against IMGT/GENE-DB human TR gene sequences. Using the TCRdist pipeline, a later analysis assigned CDR3 sequences along with most-parsimonious VDJ recombination scenarios. In a later analysis, each TCR beta chain was defined by its CDR3 amino acid sequence together with its V-gene family, and reads lacking a unique V-gene family were excluded. As a way to deal with suspected cross-contamination and a sequencing artifact, a later analysis dropped 450 to 600 nucleotide sequences that were highly shared and had low generation probability. For each public chain, a later analysis derived a clonal expansion index from normalized ranks of inferred template counts within each repertoire. In a later analysis, generation probabilities were computed using a VDJ recombination model fitted to out-of-frame rearrangements, and the results were checked against IGoR. In a later analysis, TCR-TCR, TCR-HLA and TCR-CMV co-occurrence was scored with hypergeometric tests, and a repertoire-size bias correction was applied to TCR pairs. False discovery rates were estimated in a later analysis by permuting HLA or CMV assignments 20 times. In a later analysis, co-occurring TCRs were grouped with DBSCAN, and TCRdist sequence similarity was added when clustering was performed within HLA-allele-positive subsets. For co-occurrence clustering, repertoires with fewer than 30,000 or more than 120,000 public chains were excluded, along with five repertoires with anomalous nucleotide sharing. The table was pulled from immuneACCESS by TCRdb, which kept in-frame rearrangements only. Such tables lose some clones; where checked, under half of the loss comes from unresolved V genes, and the rest has no known cause. V and J calls and clone size follow that table, whereas D and trimming were derived from the DNA. For this sample there are about 190,000 clones; approximately 88% appear just once. The ten biggest clones cover roughly 1.2% of the sample.

Sequencing was performed on PBMCs. The clonotype was recovered from a boy aged 2 to 10 in good health and CMV-seronegative. This receptor chain uses TRBV6-5 and TRBJ2-5, with TRBD1 perhaps the D gene, on 6 matching bases. Here is the DNA: TGTGCCAGCAGGAGGGGTCAGGGGCGAAAGACCCAGTACTTC. This encodes CASRRGQGRKTQYF.